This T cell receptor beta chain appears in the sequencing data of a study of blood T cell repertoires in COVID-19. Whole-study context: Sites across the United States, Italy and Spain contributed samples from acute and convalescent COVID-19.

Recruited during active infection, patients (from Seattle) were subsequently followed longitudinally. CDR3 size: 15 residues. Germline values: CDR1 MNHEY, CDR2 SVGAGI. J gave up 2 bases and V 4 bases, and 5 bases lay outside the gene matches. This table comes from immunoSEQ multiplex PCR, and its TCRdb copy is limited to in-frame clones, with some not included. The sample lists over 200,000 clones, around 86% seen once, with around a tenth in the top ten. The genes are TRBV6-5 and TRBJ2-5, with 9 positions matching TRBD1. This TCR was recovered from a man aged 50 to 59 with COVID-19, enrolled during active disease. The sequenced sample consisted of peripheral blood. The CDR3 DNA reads TGTGCCAGCAGTTCCACCGGGACAGGGCAAGAGACCCAGTACTTC. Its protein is CASSSTGTGQETQYF.